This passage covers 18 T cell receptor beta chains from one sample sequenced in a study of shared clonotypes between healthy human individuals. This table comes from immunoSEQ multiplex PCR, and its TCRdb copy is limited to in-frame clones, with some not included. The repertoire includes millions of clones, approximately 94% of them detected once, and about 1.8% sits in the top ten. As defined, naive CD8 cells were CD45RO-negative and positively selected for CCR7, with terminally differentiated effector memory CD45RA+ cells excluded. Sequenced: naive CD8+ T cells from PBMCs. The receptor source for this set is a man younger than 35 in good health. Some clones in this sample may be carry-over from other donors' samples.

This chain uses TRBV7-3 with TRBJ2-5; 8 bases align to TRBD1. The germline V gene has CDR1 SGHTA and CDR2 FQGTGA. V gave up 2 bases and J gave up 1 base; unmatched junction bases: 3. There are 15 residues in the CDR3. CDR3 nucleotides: TGTGCCAGCAGCTTAGGGACAGGCATCCAAGAGACCCAGTACTTC. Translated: CASSLGTGIQETQYF.

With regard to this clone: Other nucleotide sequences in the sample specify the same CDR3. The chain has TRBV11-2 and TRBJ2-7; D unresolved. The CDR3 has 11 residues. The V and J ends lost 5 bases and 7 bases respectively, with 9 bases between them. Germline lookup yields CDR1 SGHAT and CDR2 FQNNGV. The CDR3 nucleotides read TGTGCCAGCAGCCTGGGGTCGGAGCAGTACTTC. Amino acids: CASSLGSEQYF.

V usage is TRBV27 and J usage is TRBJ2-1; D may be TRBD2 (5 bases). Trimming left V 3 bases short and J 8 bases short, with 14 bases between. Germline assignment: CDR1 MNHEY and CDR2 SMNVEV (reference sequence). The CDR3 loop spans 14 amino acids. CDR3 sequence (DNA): TGTGCCAGCAGTTTCTTAGGACTCGACCATGAGCAGTTCTTC. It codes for CASSFLGLDHEQFF.

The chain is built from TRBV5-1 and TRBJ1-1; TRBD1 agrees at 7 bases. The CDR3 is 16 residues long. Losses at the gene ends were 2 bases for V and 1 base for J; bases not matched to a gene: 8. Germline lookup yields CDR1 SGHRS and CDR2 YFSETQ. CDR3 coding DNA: TGCGCCAGCAGCTTTTTACAGGGGCCGGGGAACACTGAAGCTTTCTTT. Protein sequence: CASSFLQGPGNTEAFF.

CDR3 in amino acids: CASSLQSDEQYF. CDR3 bases: TGTGCCAGCAGCTTACAGTCCGACGAGCAGTACTTC. The chain has TRBV2 and TRBJ2-7; no clear D. Per the germline V gene, CDR1 is SNHLY and CDR2 is FYNNEI. V lost 6 bases and J lost 5, with 11 bases in between. The CDR3 has 12 residues.

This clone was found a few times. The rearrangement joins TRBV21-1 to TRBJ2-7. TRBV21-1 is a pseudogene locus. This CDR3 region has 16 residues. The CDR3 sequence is CASSKVVGDSPYEQYF. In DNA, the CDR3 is TGTGCCAGCAGCAAAGTGGTTGGGGATTCCCCCTACGAGCAGTACTTC.

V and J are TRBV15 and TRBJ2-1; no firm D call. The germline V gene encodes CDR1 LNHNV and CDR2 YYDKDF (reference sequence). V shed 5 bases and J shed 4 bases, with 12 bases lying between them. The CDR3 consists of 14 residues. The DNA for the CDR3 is TGTGCCACCAGCCCCCTTAGGGCGTACAATGAGCAGTTCTTC. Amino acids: CATSPLRAYNEQFF.

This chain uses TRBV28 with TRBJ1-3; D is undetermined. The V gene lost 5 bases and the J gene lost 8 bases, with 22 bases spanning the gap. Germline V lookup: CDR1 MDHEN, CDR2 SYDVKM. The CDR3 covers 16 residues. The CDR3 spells CASSPFSPNGPYTIYF. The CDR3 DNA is TGTGCCAGCAGTCCCTTTTCCCCTAACGGACCGTACACCATATATTTT. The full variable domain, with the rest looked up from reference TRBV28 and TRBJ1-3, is DVKVTQSSRYLVKRTGEKVFLECVQDMDHENMFWYRQDPGLGLRLIYFSYDVKMKEKGDIPEGYSVSREKKERFSLILESASTNQTSMYLCASSPFSPNGPYTIYFGEGSWLTVV.

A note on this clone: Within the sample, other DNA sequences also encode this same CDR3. The CDR3 region has the DNA TGTGCCAGCAGTTATTCGGGACTAGCGGGAGTCAATGAGCAGTTCTTC. As protein: CASSYSGLAGVNEQFF. The chain carries TRBV6-5 and TRBJ2-1; 14 bases map to TRBD2. The ends lost 3 bases at V and 6 bases at J; junction bases unmatched: 4. Per germline, CDR1 MNHEY and CDR2 SVGAGI. This CDR3 region has 16 residues.

CDR3 sequence: CASRKRLAGGLGQETQYF. The CDR3 bases are TGTGCCAGCAGAAAACGACTAGCGGGAGGTTTGGGGCAAGAGACCCAGTACTTC. The chain is built from TRBV21-1 and TRBJ2-5; TRBD2, the table's D call, lacks a check against the DNA. TRBV21-1 is assigned pseudogene status. The CDR3 runs 18 residues.

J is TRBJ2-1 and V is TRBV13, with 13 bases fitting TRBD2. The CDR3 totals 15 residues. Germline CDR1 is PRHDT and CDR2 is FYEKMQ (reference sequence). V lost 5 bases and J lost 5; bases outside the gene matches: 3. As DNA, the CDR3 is TGTGCCAGCAGCCTCGGACTAGCGGGGGACAATGAGCAGTTCTTC. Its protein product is CASSLGLAGDNEQFF. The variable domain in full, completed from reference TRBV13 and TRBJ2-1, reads AAGVIQSPRHLIKEKRETATLKCYPIPRHDTVYWYQQGPGQDPQFLISFYEKMQSDKGSIPDRFSAQQFSDYHSELNMSSLELGDSALYFCASSLGLAGDNEQFFGPGTRLTVL.

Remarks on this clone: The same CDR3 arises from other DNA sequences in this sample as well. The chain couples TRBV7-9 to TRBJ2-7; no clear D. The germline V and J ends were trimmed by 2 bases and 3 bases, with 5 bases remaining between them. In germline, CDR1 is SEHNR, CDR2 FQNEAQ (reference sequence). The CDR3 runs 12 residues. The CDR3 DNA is TGTGCCAGCAGCTTACTGGACTACGAGCAGTACTTC. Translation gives CASSLLDYEQYF.

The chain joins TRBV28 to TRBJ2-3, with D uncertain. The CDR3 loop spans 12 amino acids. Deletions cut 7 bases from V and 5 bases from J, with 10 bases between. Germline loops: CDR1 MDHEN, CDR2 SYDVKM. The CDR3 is CASKFSGDTQYF. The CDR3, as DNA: TGTGCCAGCAAATTCTCCGGAGATACGCAGTATTTT.

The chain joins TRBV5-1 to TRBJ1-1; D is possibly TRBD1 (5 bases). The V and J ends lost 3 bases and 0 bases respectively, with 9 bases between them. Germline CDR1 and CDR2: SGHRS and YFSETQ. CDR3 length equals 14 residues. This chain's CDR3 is CASSSTEMNTEAFF. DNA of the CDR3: TGCGCCAGCAGCTCGACAGAAATGAACACTGAAGCTTTCTTT.

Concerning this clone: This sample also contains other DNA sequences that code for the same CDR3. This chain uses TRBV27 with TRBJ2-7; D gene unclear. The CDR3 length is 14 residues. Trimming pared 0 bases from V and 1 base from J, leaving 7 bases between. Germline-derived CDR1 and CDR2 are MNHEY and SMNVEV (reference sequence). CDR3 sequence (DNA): TGTGCCAGCAGTTTATCCGTGGCTTCCTACGAGCAGTACTTC. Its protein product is CASSLSVASYEQYF.

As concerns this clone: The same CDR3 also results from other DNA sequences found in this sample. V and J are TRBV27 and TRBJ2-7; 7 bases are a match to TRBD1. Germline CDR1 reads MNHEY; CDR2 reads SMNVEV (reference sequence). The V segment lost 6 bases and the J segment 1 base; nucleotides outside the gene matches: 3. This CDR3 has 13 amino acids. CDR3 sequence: CASSPGQSYEQYF. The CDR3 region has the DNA TGTGCCAGCAGCCCGGGACAGTCCTACGAGCAGTACTTC.

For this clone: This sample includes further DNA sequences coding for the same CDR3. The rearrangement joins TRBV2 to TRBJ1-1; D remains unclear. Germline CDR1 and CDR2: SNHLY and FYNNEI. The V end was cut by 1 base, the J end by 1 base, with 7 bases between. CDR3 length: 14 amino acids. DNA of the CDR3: TGTGCCAGCAGTGAAGGTCGGAGGAACACTGAAGCTTTCTTT. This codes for CASSEGRRNTEAFF.

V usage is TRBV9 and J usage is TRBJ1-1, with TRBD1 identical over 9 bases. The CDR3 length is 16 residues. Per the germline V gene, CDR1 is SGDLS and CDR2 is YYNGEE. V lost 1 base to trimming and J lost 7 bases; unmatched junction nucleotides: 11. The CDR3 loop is CASSVTAIQGAVEAFF. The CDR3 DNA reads TGTGCCAGCAGCGTAACCGCCATACAGGGGGCGGTTGAAGCTTTCTTT.